This T cell receptor beta chain was sequenced during a study of molecular identifiers for immune sequencing clone quantification. TCRdb recomputed calls from the PCR reads with MiXCR, one row per CDR3 protein. This repertoire shows around 470,000 distinct CDR3 sequences, over 20% found once; its top ten account for 0.84%. The germline V gene encodes CDR1 SGHTA and CDR2 FQGNSA. V shed 1 base, J shed 3 bases, and the junction held 3 bases outside the gene matches. The CDR3 sequence is 15 residues long. The sample comprised naive CD8+ T cells from blood, with Jurkat cell RNA spiked in. Sample subset: FACS-sorted CD8+CD4-CCR7+CD45RA+ naive T cells. This chain links TRBV7-2 with TRBJ1-2; 9 bases match TRBD1. The sequence derives from a human donor in good health. Some libraries in this study had Jurkat cell RNA spiked in. Here the CDR3 DNA reads TGTGCCAGCAGCTTAGTTGGGGACAGGGACTATGGCTACACCTTC. It translates to CASSLVGDRDYGYTF.